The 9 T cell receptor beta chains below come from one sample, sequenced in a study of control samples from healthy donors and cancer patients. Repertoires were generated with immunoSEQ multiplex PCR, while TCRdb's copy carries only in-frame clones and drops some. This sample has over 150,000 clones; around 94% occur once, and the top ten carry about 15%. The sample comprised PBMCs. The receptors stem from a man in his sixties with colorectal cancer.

CDR3 sequence reads: CASSPRGLNTEAFF. Written as DNA, the CDR3 is TGTGCCAGCAGCCCTAGAGGGTTGAACACTGAAGCTTTCTTT. This chain joins TRBV11-2 and TRBJ1-1; D gene unclear. The V gene's germline CDR1 is SGHAT and CDR2 FQNNGV. V was clipped by 5 bases and J by 0 bases, with 10 bases between them. The CDR3 extends over 14 amino acids.

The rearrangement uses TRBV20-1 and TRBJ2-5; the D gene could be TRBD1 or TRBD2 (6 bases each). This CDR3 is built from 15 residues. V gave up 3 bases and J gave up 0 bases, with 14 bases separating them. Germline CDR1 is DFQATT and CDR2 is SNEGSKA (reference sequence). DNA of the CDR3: TGCAGTGCTAGTGCCGCGGAGGGGGACCAAGAGACCCAGTACTTC. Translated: CSASAAEGDQETQYF.

The CDR3 loop reads CARQGRGNQPQHF. CDR3 nucleotides: TGTGCCCGTCAGGGGCGGGGGAATCAGCCCCAGCATTTT. This chain joins TRBV21-1 and TRBJ1-5. TRBV21-1 is noted as a pseudogene. CDR3 length: 13 amino acids.

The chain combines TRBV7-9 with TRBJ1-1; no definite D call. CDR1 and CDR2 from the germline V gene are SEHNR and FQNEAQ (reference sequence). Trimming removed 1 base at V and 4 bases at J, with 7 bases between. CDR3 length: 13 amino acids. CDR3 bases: TGTGCCAGCAGCTTAGAACCAGTCACTGAAGCTTTCTTT. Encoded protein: CASSLEPVTEAFF.

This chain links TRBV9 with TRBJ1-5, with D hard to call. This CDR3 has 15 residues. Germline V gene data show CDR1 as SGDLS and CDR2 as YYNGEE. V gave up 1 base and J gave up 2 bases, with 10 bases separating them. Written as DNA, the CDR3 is TGTGCCAGCAGCGTAACAGACGATCGCAATCAGCCCCAGCATTTT. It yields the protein CASSVTDDRNQPQHF.

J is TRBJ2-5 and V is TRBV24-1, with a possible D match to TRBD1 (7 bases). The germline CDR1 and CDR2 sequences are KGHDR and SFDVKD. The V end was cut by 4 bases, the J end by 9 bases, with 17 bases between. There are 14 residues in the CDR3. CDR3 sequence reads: CATSDPTGAGSQYF. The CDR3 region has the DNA TGTGCCACCAGTGACCCCACAGGGGCGGGGTCCCAGTACTTC.

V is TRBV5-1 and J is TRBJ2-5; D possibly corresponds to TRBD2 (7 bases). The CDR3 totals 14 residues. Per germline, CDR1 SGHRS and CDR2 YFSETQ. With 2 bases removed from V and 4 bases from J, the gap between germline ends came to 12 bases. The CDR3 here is CASSFGGGVETQYF. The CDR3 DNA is TGCGCCAGCAGCTTTGGGGGGGGCGTAGAGACCCAGTACTTC.

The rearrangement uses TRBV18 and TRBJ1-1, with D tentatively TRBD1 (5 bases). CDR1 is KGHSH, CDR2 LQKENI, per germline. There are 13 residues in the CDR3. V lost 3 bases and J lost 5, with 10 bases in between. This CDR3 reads CASSPSGGTEAFF. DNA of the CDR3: TGTGCCAGCTCACCCAGCGGGGGAACTGAAGCTTTCTTT.

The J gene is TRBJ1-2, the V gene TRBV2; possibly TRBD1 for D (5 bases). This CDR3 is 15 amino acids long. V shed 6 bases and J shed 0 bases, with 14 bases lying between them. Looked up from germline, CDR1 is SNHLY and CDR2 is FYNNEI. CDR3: CASRGTGRANYGYTF. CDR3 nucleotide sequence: TGTGCCAGCAGGGGTACAGGAAGAGCTAACTATGGCTACACCTTC.